These T cell receptor beta chains were read from a single sample in a study of T cell responses to AZD1222 COVID-19 vaccine. TCRdb keeps only in-frame clones here, not all; method: immunoSEQ multiplex PCR. The sample has about 100,000 clones, 70% to 90% seen once; the top ten hold less than 6%. The specimen was peripheral blood, collected 28 days after the second AZD1222 dose. The receptors derive from an adult who received the AZD1222 COVID-19 vaccine. Each CDR3 is given with its conserved first and last residue. Each record gives: CDR3 protein, CDR3 DNA, J gene, V gene, clone size, D gene. A D gene is named only where the DNA matches it firmly. Rows give clone size only sometimes, using once, few, many, or a class for an expanded clone.

CASSVGSTISYNEQFF TGTGCCAGCAGCGTAGGAAGCACCATCTCCTACAATGAGCAGTTCTTC TRBJ2-1 TRBV9 . .
CASSSTGLNQPQHF TGTGCCAGTAGTAGTACAGGTCTCAATCAGCCCCAGCATTTT TRBJ1-5 TRBV19 . .
CASSLGPASSYNEQFF TGTGCCAGCAGCTTGGGGCCGGCAAGCTCCTACAATGAGCAGTTCTTC TRBJ2-1 TRBV5-4 . .
CASSFLVSSNYGYTF TGTGCCAGCAGTTTCCTCGTCAGCTCGAACTATGGCTACACCTTC TRBJ1-2 TRBV27 . .
CASSYSGAGANVLTF TGTGCCAGCAGTTACTCTGGCGCCGGGGCCAACGTCCTGACTTTC TRBJ2-6 TRBV6-5 once .
CASSIGARANEKLFF TGTGCCAGTAGTATAGGGGCCAGAGCCAATGAAAAACTGTTTTTT TRBJ1-4 TRBV19 . .
CASSGGRDSSYEQYF TGCGCCAGTAGCGGGGGGAGAGATAGTTCCTACGAGCAGTACTTC TRBJ2-7 TRBV4-1 . TRBD2
CASTPSGAVEQFF TGTGCCAGCACCCCGTCGGGGGCGGTTGAGCAGTTCTTC TRBJ2-1 TRBV6-5 . .
CASSFQQTNEKLFF TGTGCCAGCAGCTTTCAGCAAACTAATGAAAAACTGTTTTTT TRBJ1-4 TRBV7-9 . .
CASSGTGQETQYF TGCGCCAGCAGCGGGACAGGGCAAGAGACCCAGTACTTC TRBJ2-5 TRBV10-1 . TRBD1
CASSADRSSYEQYF TGTGCCAGCAGTGCGGACAGGAGCTCCTACGAGCAGTACTTC TRBJ2-7 TRBV5-4 . TRBD1
CASSLAGTGEYF TGTGCCAGCAGTTTAGCGGGGACGGGGGAGTACTTC TRBJ2-7 TRBV12-3/TRBV12-4 . .
CASSRLGMGRYEQYF TGCGCCAGCAGCCGCTTAGGTATGGGACGCTACGAGCAGTACTTC TRBJ2-7 TRBV4-3 . .
CASSPHRTGTNTDTQYF TGTGCCAGCAGTCCCCATCGGACAGGGACGAACACAGATACGCAGTATTTT TRBJ2-3 TRBV6-2/TRBV6-3 once TRBD1
CASSLVVASGGMAQYF TGTGCCAGCAGCTTAGTAGTCGCTAGCGGGGGTATGGCCCAGTACTTC TRBJ2-5 TRBV7-2 few TRBD2
CASTTGANYGYTF TGTGCCAGCACAACAGGGGCCAACTATGGCTACACCTTC TRBJ1-2 TRBV6-5 once TRBD1
CASSRPGTNSPLHF TGTGCCAGCAGCCGTCCGGGTACCAATTCACCCCTCCACTTT TRBJ1-6 TRBV7-9 . .
CSASLRSSYEQYF TGCAGTGCTAGTTTGCGGAGCTCCTACGAGCAGTACTTC TRBJ2-7 TRBV20-1 . .
CASSLGMAGTRGYTF TGTGCCAGCAGTTTAGGGATGGCAGGGACGAGAGGCTACACCTTC TRBJ1-2 TRBV27 . .
CASSLVTGPRTNEKLFF TGTGCCAGCAGCTTGGTGACAGGGCCGCGAACTAATGAAAAACTGTTTTTT TRBJ1-4 TRBV5-6 . TRBD1
CASSPRQGSTGELFF TGTGCCAGCTCACCCCGGCAGGGGAGTACCGGGGAGCTGTTTTTT TRBJ2-2 TRBV18 . .
CASSSAAGGQPYEQYF TGTGCCAGCAGTTCCGCCGCTGGCGGACAGCCCTACGAGCAGTACTTC TRBJ2-7 TRBV6-2/TRBV6-3 . .